Presented here are 9 T cell receptor beta chains from one specimen sequenced in a study of human T cells and chemical hapten exposure (TCRdb year 2021). The library relied on RACE. Sequencing used a NextSeq 500. TCRdb reprocessing: public reads trimmed at Q25 with fastp, clones called with MiXCR, in-frame beta chains kept. Duplicate CDR3 protein sequences are folded into a single record with the most common DNA and genes. A total of around 380,000 distinct CDR3 sequences appear in this sample, roughly 5% of them only once. Under 3% of the sample belongs to the ten largest clones. In light of the paper, this sample's time point label describes: patch test 1, 2 weeks after DPC sensitization. Per the publication, the treatment or condition label means: therapeutic diphenylcyclopropenone sensitization with weekly scalp DPC. Specimen: whole blood, collected in connection with sensitization to the hapten diphenylcyclopropenone (DPC). The source of these receptors is a woman between 45 and 60 years old with alopecia areata. Some clones in this sample may be carry-over from other donors' samples.

This clonotype was counted ten times or more. The CDR3 loop is CAWSGNTIYF. The CDR3 DNA is TGTGCCTGGAGTGGAAACACCATATATTTT. This chain connects TRBV30 to TRBJ1-3; no clear D. Trimming cost V 1 base and J 5 bases, with 0 bases left between them. Per the germline V gene, CDR1 is GTSNPN and CDR2 is SVGIG (reference sequence). The CDR3 consists of 10 residues.

This rearrangement joins TRBV12-3 or TRBV12-4 to TRBJ2-1; 16 nucleotides match TRBD2. J lost 10 bases, V lost 7 bases, and 10 bases had no gene match. The CDR3 consists of 16 residues. The CDR3 reads CASTLGGTSGGAEQFF. DNA for the CDR3: TGTGCCAGCACCCTAGGAGGGACTAGCGGGGGGGCCGAGCAGTTCTTC.

This clonotype was picked up many times. V and J are TRBV7-2 and TRBJ2-3; D is perhaps TRBD2 (5 bases). The CDR3 covers 16 residues. The germline V gene encodes CDR1 SGHTA and CDR2 FQGNSA. Trimming removed 1 base at V and 1 base at J, with 12 bases between. CDR3 loop: CASSLVGGLGTDTQYF. Here the CDR3 DNA reads TGTGCCAGCAGCTTAGTTGGCGGGCTTGGCACAGATACGCAGTATTTT. The full variable domain, in which reference TRBV7-2 and TRBJ2-3 provide the parts outside the CDR3, is GAGVSQSPSNKVTEKGKDVELRCDPISGHTALYWYRQSLGQGLEFLIYFQGNSAPDKSGLPSDRFSAERTGGSVSTLTIQRTQQEDSAVYLCASSLVGGLGTDTQYFGPGTRLTVL.

This clonotype was found many times. The chain carries TRBV11-2 and TRBJ1-2; D remains ambiguous. The germline CDR1 and CDR2 sequences are SGHAT and FQNNGV. The CDR3 sequence is 14 residues long. Deletions cut 5 bases from V and 4 bases from J, with 14 bases between. The CDR3 protein is CASSPDWGSYGYTF. CDR3 DNA: TGTGCCAGCAGCCCTGATTGGGGTTCCTATGGCTACACCTTC.

The table lists this clonotype with many counts. This chain joins TRBV29-1 and TRBJ2-1; 12 bases line up with TRBD2. Germline V gene lookup returns CDR1 SQVTM and CDR2 ANQGSEA. The length of the CDR3 is 12 residues. The DNA of the CDR3 is TGCACCGGACTAGCGGGAAACAATGAGCAGTTCTTC. Translation gives CTGLAGNNEQFF.

This clonotype was found a few times. The genes are TRBV2 and TRBJ2-1; D is perhaps TRBD2 (5 bases). This CDR3 has 16 amino acids. CDR1 and CDR2 from the germline V gene are SNHLY and FYNNEI. Trimming stripped 5 bases from V and 3 bases from J, with 17 bases between. This CDR3 reads CASSRTDLGFYNEQFF. Here the CDR3 DNA reads TGTGCCAGCAGTCGGACTGACCTTGGGTTCTACAATGAGCAGTTCTTC.

This clonotype was counted ten times or more. The chain carries TRBV7-2 and TRBJ1-4; 7 positions agree with TRBD1. V shed 1 base, J shed 7 bases, and the junction held 6 bases outside the gene matches. This CDR3 spans 15 amino acids. CDR1 and CDR2 from the germline V gene are SGHTA and FQGNSA. The CDR3: CASSLEAGGGEKLFF. CDR3 DNA sequence: TGTGCCAGCAGCTTAGAGGCAGGGGGAGGTGAAAAACTGTTTTTT.

This clonotype showed up many times. The rearrangement links TRBV7-2 to TRBJ1-4; D perhaps matches TRBD1 (5 bases). The germline V and J ends were trimmed by 5 bases and 8 bases, with 15 bases remaining between them. Germline V gene sequence: CDR1 SGHTA, CDR2 FQGNSA. This CDR3 contains 14 residues. The CDR3 protein is CASSRTGTREKLFF. CDR3 in DNA: TGTGCCAGCAGCCGTACCGGGACGCGCGAAAAACTGTTTTTT.

This clonotype occurred many times. The chain joins TRBV6-2 or TRBV6-3 to TRBJ2-6; no reliable D call. Deletions cut 0 bases from V and 3 bases from J, with 3 bases between. CDR3 length: 14 amino acids. Germline V gene data show CDR1 as MNHEY and CDR2 as SVGEGT. The CDR3 sequence is CASSYSIGANVLTF. CDR3 DNA: TGTGCCAGCAGTTACTCGATTGGGGCCAACGTCCTGACTTTC.